Below, 28 T cell receptor beta chains from the same sample are listed, as sequenced in a study of T cell changes during pregnancy in multiple sclerosis. Profiled with immunoSEQ multiplex PCR; TCRdb holds only in-frame clones, not every one. The sample yields some 70,000 clones, about nine tenths seen once. The sequencing here drew on peripheral blood, taken after pregnancy. The receptors derive from a female donor in good health, enrolled as a control in a pregnancy study.

The chain uses TRBV5-5 and TRBJ2-7, with 8 positions matching TRBD2. The length of the CDR3 is 14 residues. Germline values: CDR1 SGHKS, CDR2 YYEKEE (reference sequence). Trimming removed 4 bases from V and 2 bases from J; junction bases left unmatched: 5. CDR3 protein: CASSPDGGAYEQYF. CDR3 bases: TGTGCCAGCAGCCCGGACGGGGGGGCCTACGAGCAGTACTTC.

This clone has more than one count but fewer than ten. The chain is built from TRBV29-1 and TRBJ1-5; TRBD1 aligns across 9 bases. This CDR3 has 14 amino acids. Germline lookup yields CDR1 SQVTM and CDR2 ANQGSEA. With 4 bases clipped from V and 3 bases from J, the junction kept 4 bases outside the gene matches. The CDR3 region has the DNA TGCAGCGTTGGGGGACAGGGTAACAATCAGCCCCAGCATTTT. Protein product: CSVGGQGNNQPQHF.

V usage is TRBV2 and J usage is TRBJ2-7, with a weak D call TRBD1 (5 bases). V lost 7 bases to trimming and J lost 0 bases, with 13 bases between them. Germline values: CDR1 SNHLY, CDR2 FYNNEI. This CDR3 has 14 amino acids. CDR3 sequence (DNA): TGTGCCAGCACCAATCCGACAGTCTCCTACGAGCAGTACTTC. Its protein product is CASTNPTVSYEQYF.

The chain couples TRBV13 to TRBJ2-5; D is unclear. Germline CDR1 is PRHDT and CDR2 is FYEKMQ (reference sequence). V was shortened by 3 bases and J by 3 bases, with 8 bases between the two germline ends. This CDR3 is 13 amino acids long. CDR3 sequence: CASSFRLKETQYF. DNA of the CDR3: TGTGCCAGCAGCTTCCGACTGAAAGAGACCCAGTACTTC.

V gene TRBV27 combines with J gene TRBJ2-7; TRBD2 matches at 8 bases. Germline-derived CDR1 and CDR2 are MNHEY and SMNVEV (reference sequence). J lost 6 bases, V lost 6 bases, and 7 bases had no gene match. CDR3 length: 13 residues. The CDR3 sequence: CASSPGLGLEQYF. CDR3 DNA: TGTGCCAGCAGCCCGGGACTAGGTCTCGAGCAGTACTTC.

V usage is TRBV5-4 and J usage is TRBJ2-3; no definite D call. The length of the CDR3 is 12 residues. Looked up from germline, CDR1 is SGHNT and CDR2 is YYREEE (reference sequence). Trimming stripped 5 bases from V and 5 bases from J, with 9 bases between. In DNA, the CDR3 is TGTGCCAGCAGTCAAGAGAGAGATACGCAGTATTTT. This sequence encodes CASSQERDTQYF. The whole variable domain, filled in from reference TRBV5-4 and TRBJ2-3, reads ETGVTQSPTHLIKTRGQQVTLRCSSQSGHNTVSWYQQALGQGPQFIFQYYREEENGRGNFPPRFSGLQFPNYSSELNVNALELDDSALYLCASSQERDTQYFGPGTRLTVL.

The chain uses TRBV7-9 and TRBJ2-1, with 8 bases aligning to TRBD2. J lost 10 bases, V lost 11 bases, and 16 bases had no gene match. The CDR3 contains 14 residues. The V gene's germline CDR1 is SEHNR and CDR2 FQNEAQ (reference sequence). The chain's CDR3 is CAHIRASGSGEQFF. The CDR3 DNA follows: TGTGCCCACATTAGGGCCAGCGGGAGTGGCGAGCAGTTCTTC.

This chain connects TRBV2 to TRBJ1-4, with D possibly matching TRBD1 (6 bases). The CDR3 length is 12 residues. V was pared by 5 bases and J by 8 bases, with 9 bases between. Germline V gene sequence: CDR1 SNHLY, CDR2 FYNNEI. In DNA form, the CDR3 reads TGTGCCAGCAGTACAGGGATGGAAAAACTGTTTTTT. It translates to CASSTGMEKLFF. Full variable domain (outside the CDR3, taken from reference TRBV2 and TRBJ1-4): EPEVTQTPSHQVTQMGQEVILRCVPISNHLYFYWYRQILGQKVEFLVSFYNNEISEKSEIFDDQFSVERPDGSNFTLKIRSTKLEDSAMYFCASSTGMEKLFFGSGTQLSVL.

About this clone: Sequence at one end of the junction differs from germline and may be a read error. The genes are TRBV7-9 and TRBJ1-4, with D possibly matching TRBD1 (5 bases). Germline lookup yields CDR1 SEHNR and CDR2 FQNEAQ (reference sequence). The CDR3 consists of 13 residues. The CDR3: CASRQSGNGKLFF. CDR3 nucleotide sequence: TGTGCCAGCAGGCAATCAGGGAATGGAAAACTGTTTTTT.

The gene calls are TRBV6-1 and TRBJ1-1; 8 bases map to TRBD1. Germline assignment: CDR1 MNHNS and CDR2 SASEGT. V shed 4 bases and J 1 base; nucleotides not matched to a gene: 5. There are 15 residues in the CDR3. This CDR3 reads CASSVSDRANTEAFF. The CDR3 bases are TGTGCCAGCAGTGTATCGGACAGGGCGAACACTGAAGCTTTCTTT.

This clone was detected only a few times. The chain has TRBV28 and TRBJ2-7; D may be TRBD1 (6 bases). Germline CDR1 MDHEN, CDR2 SYDVKM. CDR3 size: 12 residues. The germline V and J ends were trimmed by 6 bases and 4 bases, with 10 bases remaining between them. The CDR3 loop reads CASSSDRYEQYF. The CDR3 coding sequence is TGTGCCAGCAGCTCGGACAGATACGAGCAGTACTTC.

This clone occurred once. The rearrangement links TRBV29-1 to TRBJ2-1, with 8 bases identical to TRBD1. V trimming: 3 bases; J trimming: 4 bases; junction bases outside the gene matches: 5. The germline V gene encodes CDR1 SQVTM and CDR2 ANQGSEA. The CDR3 extends over 14 amino acids. As DNA, the CDR3 is TGCAGCGTTGAGGGACAGGAGACTTACAATGAGCAGTTCTTC. Residues: CSVEGQETYNEQFF.

V usage is TRBV7-2 and J usage is TRBJ2-5; 7 nucleotides match TRBD1. The V gene's germline CDR1 is SGHTA and CDR2 FQGNSA. This CDR3 has 14 residues. The V and J ends lost 2 bases and 1 base, in that order; junction bases with no gene match: 1. CDR3 DNA sequence: TGTGCCAGCAGCTTATACAGGGGCCAAGAGACCCAGTACTTC. The encoded protein is CASSLYRGQETQYF.

This chain joins TRBV6-5 and TRBJ2-7, with 7 bases lining up with TRBD1. The CDR3 consists of 14 residues. V was pared by 2 bases and J by 4 bases, with 5 bases of the junction left unmatched. CDR1 and CDR2 from the germline V gene are MNHEY and SVGAGI. For the CDR3, the DNA is TGTGCCAGCAGTTACGGAAACAGGGGTTACGAGCAGTACTTC. Translated, it gives CASSYGNRGYEQYF.

The chain has TRBV5-4 and TRBJ1-6; no clear D. The CDR3 extends over 12 amino acids. Germline CDR1 reads SGHNT; CDR2 reads YYREEE (reference sequence). V lost 0 bases and J lost 8, with 3 bases in between. Here the CDR3 DNA reads TGTGCCAGCAGCTTGGCAGATTCACCCCTCCACTTT. Residues: CASSLADSPLHF. The full variable domain, with the rest looked up from reference TRBV5-4 and TRBJ1-6, is ETGVTQSPTHLIKTRGQQVTLRCSSQSGHNTVSWYQQALGQGPQFIFQYYREEENGRGNFPPRFSGLQFPNYSSELNVNALELDDSALYLCASSLADSPLHFGNGTRLTVT.

J is TRBJ2-1 and V is TRBV19, with TRBD2 matching 11 bases. Losses at the gene ends were 3 bases for V and 7 bases for J; bases not matched to a gene: 5. The CDR3 has 15 amino acids. The germline V gene encodes CDR1 LNHDA and CDR2 SQIVND (reference sequence). The CDR3 coding sequence is TGTGCCAGTAGTATTAGCGGGAGGGTACGGAATGAGCAGTTCTTC. Translating it yields CASSISGRVRNEQFF.

This sequence joins TRBV6-1 and TRBJ2-5; 9 bases are shared with TRBD1. Germline values: CDR1 MNHNS, CDR2 SASEGT. Germline trimming cut 4 bases from V and 4 bases from J; bases unmatched to any gene: 7. The CDR3 has 15 residues. The DNA of the CDR3 is TGTGCCAGCAGTGGGGGACAGGGTGTGAGAGAGACCCAGTACTTC. Protein: CASSGGQGVRETQYF.

This rearrangement joins TRBV29-1 to TRBJ2-7, with 8 positions matching TRBD2. Germline loops: CDR1 SQVTM, CDR2 ANQGSEA. The CDR3 covers 13 residues. V dropped 3 bases and J dropped 4; count of bases not matched to a gene: 5. The DNA for the CDR3 is TGCAGCGTTGAGTTTCCTAGCGGGTACGAGCAGTACTTC. Its protein product is CSVEFPSGYEQYF.

The J gene is TRBJ2-2, the V gene TRBV4-3; 7 nucleotides match TRBD2. Germline-derived CDR1 and CDR2 are LGHNA and YSLEER. The CDR3 has 16 residues. Trimming took 4 bases from V and 3 from J; bases not matched to a gene: 8. The CDR3 reads CASSPNPSGYTGELFF. CDR3 coding DNA: TGCGCCAGCAGCCCGAACCCTAGCGGATACACCGGGGAGCTGTTTTTT.

V gene TRBV28 combines with J gene TRBJ2-3, with 11 bases matching TRBD2. Germline lookup yields CDR1 MDHEN and CDR2 SYDVKM. This CDR3 spans 19 amino acids. After removal of 2 bases from V and 5 bases from J, the junction contained 15 bases not matched to a gene. CDR3 region: CASSLVGTSGSTIGDTQYF. Written as DNA, the CDR3 is TGTGCCAGCAGTTTAGTCGGGACTAGCGGCTCCACCATAGGAGATACGCAGTATTTT.

The V call is TRBV14, the J call TRBJ1-1; D unresolved. Trimming cost V 1 base and J 9 bases, with 15 bases left between them. From germline, CDR1 is SGHDN and CDR2 FVKESK. The CDR3 extends over 14 amino acids. CDR3: CASSQGIRSVKAFF. The CDR3 region has the DNA TGTGCCAGCAGCCAAGGTATCCGGAGTGTTAAAGCTTTCTTT.

The chain has TRBV15 and TRBJ1-4; 9 bases are a match to TRBD1. The germline CDR1 and CDR2 sequences are LNHNV and YYDKDF (reference sequence). The V and J ends lost 3 bases and 7 bases, in that order; junction bases with no gene match: 9. This CDR3 comprises 16 residues. The CDR3 spells CATSSDRGQGSEKLFF. CDR3 DNA: TGTGCCACCAGCAGCGACCGGGGACAGGGCTCTGAAAAACTGTTTTTT.

V is TRBV7-2 and J is TRBJ2-4; perhaps TRBD1 as D (5 bases). Germline V gene sequence: CDR1 SGHTA, CDR2 FQGNSA. V was shortened by 0 bases and J by 2 bases, with 17 bases between the two germline ends. The CDR3 loop spans 18 amino acids. CDR3 protein: CASSLAPSQGSPKNIQYF. DNA of the CDR3: TGTGCCAGCAGCTTAGCGCCCTCCCAGGGTTCTCCCAAAAACATTCAGTACTTC.

The V call is TRBV7-3, the J call TRBJ2-3, with TRBD2 matching over 9 bases. Trimming at V came to 5 bases and at J to 6 bases, leaving 6 bases not matched to a gene. This CDR3 is 14 amino acids long. Germline V gives CDR1 SGHTA, CDR2 FQGTGA. For the CDR3, the DNA is TGTGCCAGCAGCGCGTCTAGCGGGATCGATACGCAGTATTTT. Amino acids: CASSASSGIDTQYF.

The chain joins TRBV9 to TRBJ2-7, with 11 bases fitting TRBD2. From germline, CDR1 is SGDLS and CDR2 YYNGEE. The CDR3 is 16 amino acids. Trimming removed 3 bases from V and 2 bases from J; junction bases left unmatched: 7. In DNA form, the CDR3 reads TGTGCCAGCAGCGCCCAGGGGACTAGCGGAGCCTACGAGCAGTACTTC. Protein sequence: CASSAQGTSGAYEQYF.

The CDR3 DNA reads TGTGCCAGCAGCGTATGGGGACTCTCTTCCTACAATGAGCAGTTCTTC. The encoded protein is CASSVWGLSSYNEQFF. The J gene is TRBJ2-1, the V gene TRBV9; D may be TRBD2 (6 bases). The germline V gene has CDR1 SGDLS and CDR2 YYNGEE. Trimming pared 1 base from V and 1 base from J, leaving 12 bases between. CDR3 length equals 16 residues. Using reference TRBV9 and TRBJ2-1 for the parts outside the CDR3, the full variable domain is DSGVTQTPKHLITATGQRVTLRCSPRSGDLSVYWYQQSLDQGLQFLIQYYNGEERAKGNILERFSAQQFPDLHSELNLSSLELGDSALYFCASSVWGLSSYNEQFFGPGTRLTVL.

The V call is TRBV7-2, the J call TRBJ2-7; 10 bases are a match to TRBD2. V shed 2 bases and J 7 bases; nucleotides not matched to a gene: 5. CDR1 and CDR2 (germline): SGHTA, FQGNSA. The CDR3 contains 14 residues. The chain's CDR3 is CASSLLAGVGEQYF. In DNA form, the CDR3 reads TGTGCCAGCAGCTTACTAGCGGGAGTGGGTGAGCAGTACTTC.

The chain uses TRBV6-4 and TRBJ2-1, with 10 bases identical to TRBD1. Per germline, CDR1 MRHNA and CDR2 SNTAGT. The CDR3 consists of 14 residues. Trimming at V came to 3 bases and at J to 6 bases, leaving 2 bases not matched to a gene. CDR3 sequence reads: CASSEGTGANEQFF. Written as DNA, the CDR3 is TGTGCCAGCAGTGAGGGGACAGGGGCCAATGAGCAGTTCTTC.